These T cell receptor beta chains were read from a single sample in a study of shared clonotypes between healthy human individuals. Measured with immunoSEQ multiplex PCR; TCRdb has only the in-frame clones, and not every one. The sample consists of approximately 2.1 million clones, more than 80% of them appearing once. The sample taken for sequencing was naive CD4+ T cells from PBMCs. The receptors were gathered from a man aged 18 to 29 in good health. Some clones in this sample may be carry-over from other donors' samples. Both conserved end residues are part of each CDR3. Fields, in order: J gene, D gene, clone size, V gene, CDR3 protein, CDR3 DNA. A D gene is named only where the DNA matches it firmly. Some rows mark clone size as missing; the rest say once, few, many or name a class of expanded clone.

J gene: TRBJ1-2; D gene: -; clone size: -; V gene: TRBV4-1; CDR3 protein: CASSPQGSNYGYTF; CDR3 DNA: TGCGCCAGCAGCCCCCAGGGATCTAACTATGGCTACACCTTC
J gene: TRBJ1-4; D gene: -; clone size: -; V gene: TRBV5-1; CDR3 protein: CASSQRVGDEKLFF; CDR3 DNA: TGCGCCAGCAGCCAAAGGGTAGGAGATGAAAAACTGTTTTTT
J gene: TRBJ2-7; D gene: -; clone size: once; V gene: TRBV6-1; CDR3 protein: CASNAPGHLYEQYF; CDR3 DNA: TGTGCCAGCAATGCCCCGGGACATCTCTACGAGCAGTACTTC
J gene: TRBJ2-7; D gene: TRBD1; clone size: -; V gene: TRBV10-3; CDR3 protein: CAIREDRGAYEQYF; CDR3 DNA: TGTGCCATCAGGGAAGACAGGGGGGCCTACGAGCAGTACTTC
J gene: TRBJ1-1; D gene: TRBD1; clone size: -; V gene: TRBV11-2; CDR3 protein: CASSPGGTEAFF; CDR3 DNA: TGTGCCAGCAGCCCAGGGGGCACTGAAGCTTTCTTT
J gene: TRBJ2-5; D gene: -; clone size: -; V gene: TRBV29-1; CDR3 protein: CSAVRQAETQYF; CDR3 DNA: TGCAGCGCCGTTCGACAGGCAGAGACCCAGTACTTC
J gene: TRBJ2-4; D gene: -; clone size: -; V gene: TRBV15; CDR3 protein: CATSRVFQAGLTSAKNIQYF; CDR3 DNA: TGTGCCACCAGCAGAGTGTTTCAGGCGGGACTTACCTCAGCCAAAAACATTCAGTACTTC
J gene: TRBJ2-5; D gene: -; clone size: -; V gene: TRBV27; CDR3 protein: CASSLSRFETQYF; CDR3 DNA: TGTGCCAGCAGTTTATCCAGGTTCGAGACCCAGTACTTC
J gene: TRBJ1-1; D gene: -; clone size: -; V gene: TRBV18; CDR3 protein: CASSLGVHQNTEAFF; CDR3 DNA: TGTGCCAGCTCACTCGGGGTCCACCAGAACACTGAAGCTTTCTTT
J gene: TRBJ2-7; D gene: TRBD2; clone size: once; V gene: TRBV28; CDR3 protein: CASSPLAGGNYEQYF; CDR3 DNA: TGTGCCAGCAGTCCTCTAGCGGGGGGTAACTACGAGCAGTACTTC
J gene: TRBJ2-7; D gene: TRBD1; clone size: -; V gene: TRBV6-1; CDR3 protein: CASRADRGSYEQYF; CDR3 DNA: TGTGCCAGCAGGGCCGACAGGGGATCCTACGAGCAGTACTTC
J gene: TRBJ2-1; D gene: -; clone size: -; V gene: TRBV18; CDR3 protein: CASSPPGGPSYNEQFF; CDR3 DNA: TGTGCCAGCTCACCACCAGGGGGGCCCTCCTACAATGAGCAGTTCTTC
J gene: TRBJ1-3; D gene: -; clone size: -; V gene: TRBV11-2; CDR3 protein: CASSLEAGNTIYF; CDR3 DNA: TGTGCCAGCAGCTTAGAGGCGGGAAACACCATATATTTT
J gene: TRBJ2-1; D gene: TRBD2; clone size: -; V gene: TRBV7-3; CDR3 protein: CASSTTQTSGKTYNEQFF; CDR3 DNA: TGTGCCAGCAGCACGACTCAGACTAGCGGCAAAACGTACAATGAGCAGTTCTTC
J gene: TRBJ1-2; D gene: TRBD1; clone size: -; V gene: TRBV9; CDR3 protein: CASSPAGGWGYTF; CDR3 DNA: TGTGCCAGCAGCCCAGCAGGGGGCTGGGGCTACACCTTC
J gene: TRBJ1-4; D gene: -; clone size: -; V gene: TRBV11-2; CDR3 protein: CASSLAQGTWGPKEKLFF; CDR3 DNA: TGTGCCAGCAGCTTAGCCCAAGGGACGTGGGGGCCTAAGGAAAAACTGTTTTTT
J gene: TRBJ2-4; D gene: -; clone size: -; V gene: TRBV28; CDR3 protein: CASSFGVAKNIQYF; CDR3 DNA: TGTGCCAGCAGTTTTGGGGTAGCCAAAAACATTCAGTACTTC
J gene: TRBJ1-3; D gene: -; clone size: -; V gene: TRBV23-1; CDR3 protein: CASSKGRHSGNTIYF; CDR3 DNA: TGCGCCAGCAGCAAGGGACGGCACTCTGGAAACACCATATATTTT
J gene: TRBJ2-1; D gene: -; clone size: -; V gene: TRBV7-3; CDR3 protein: CASSLTREGFNEQFF; CDR3 DNA: TGTGCCAGCAGCTTAACACGGGAAGGATTCAATGAGCAGTTCTTC
J gene: TRBJ1-4; D gene: -; clone size: -; V gene: TRBV6-1; CDR3 protein: CASRLGPPTNEKLFF; CDR3 DNA: TGTGCCAGCCGGTTGGGACCTCCGACTAATGAAAAACTGTTTTTT
J gene: TRBJ2-6; D gene: -; clone size: few; V gene: TRBV30; CDR3 protein: CAWSVTGANVLTF; CDR3 DNA: TGTGCCTGGAGTGTAACTGGGGCCAACGTCCTGACTTTC
J gene: TRBJ1-1; D gene: TRBD1; clone size: -; V gene: TRBV11-3; CDR3 protein: CASSSEGARNTEAFF; CDR3 DNA: TGTGCCAGCAGCTCAGAGGGGGCGCGGAACACTGAAGCTTTCTTT
J gene: TRBJ1-2; D gene: -; clone size: -; V gene: TRBV20-1; CDR3 protein: CSAKIDRGYTF; CDR3 DNA: TGCAGTGCTAAGATCGACCGGGGCTACACCTTC
J gene: TRBJ1-2; D gene: -; clone size: -; V gene: TRBV27; CDR3 protein: CASSSTATYGYTF; CDR3 DNA: TGTGCCAGCAGTTCCACAGCTACTTATGGCTACACCTTC
J gene: TRBJ1-1; D gene: -; clone size: -; V gene: TRBV5-1; CDR3 protein: CASSPGFHGTEAFF; CDR3 DNA: TGCGCCAGCAGCCCTGGTTTCCACGGCACTGAAGCTTTCTTT
J gene: TRBJ2-7; D gene: -; clone size: -; V gene: TRBV28; CDR3 protein: CASTSFGPGVAYEQYF; CDR3 DNA: TGTGCCAGCACTTCCTTTGGGCCGGGGGTCGCCTACGAGCAGTACTTC
J gene: TRBJ2-1; D gene: -; clone size: -; V gene: TRBV29-1; CDR3 protein: CSVQGRRYNEQFF; CDR3 DNA: TGCAGCGTCCAGGGGCGGAGATACAATGAGCAGTTCTTC
J gene: TRBJ1-3; D gene: -; clone size: -; V gene: TRBV28; CDR3 protein: CASSGENTIYF; CDR3 DNA: TGTGCCAGCAGTGGCGAAAACACCATATATTTT
J gene: TRBJ2-5; D gene: TRBD2; clone size: -; V gene: TRBV19; CDR3 protein: CASSPRNGREETQYF; CDR3 DNA: TGTGCCAGTAGCCCGAGGAACGGGAGGGAAGAGACCCAGTACTTC
J gene: TRBJ2-7; D gene: TRBD2; clone size: -; V gene: TRBV10-1; CDR3 protein: CASSESLANEQYF; CDR3 DNA: TGCGCCAGCAGTGAGTCACTAGCGAACGAGCAGTACTTC
J gene: TRBJ2-1; D gene: TRBD2; clone size: -; V gene: TRBV10-3; CDR3 protein: CAISETSGSSLRNEQFF; CDR3 DNA: TGTGCCATCAGTGAGACTAGCGGAAGCTCCCTTCGGAATGAGCAGTTCTTC
J gene: TRBJ2-7; D gene: -; clone size: -; V gene: TRBV7-8; CDR3 protein: CASSLLRGSYEQYF; CDR3 DNA: TGTGCCAGCAGCTTGTTACGGGGCTCCTACGAGCAGTACTTC
J gene: TRBJ1-5; D gene: -; clone size: -; V gene: TRBV7-3; CDR3 protein: CATTGQPQHF; CDR3 DNA: TGTGCTACCACGGGTCAGCCCCAGCATTTT
J gene: TRBJ2-3; D gene: -; clone size: -; V gene: TRBV10-3; CDR3 protein: CAISESGSTDTQYF; CDR3 DNA: TGTGCCATCAGTGAGTCTGGGTCCACAGATACGCAGTATTTT